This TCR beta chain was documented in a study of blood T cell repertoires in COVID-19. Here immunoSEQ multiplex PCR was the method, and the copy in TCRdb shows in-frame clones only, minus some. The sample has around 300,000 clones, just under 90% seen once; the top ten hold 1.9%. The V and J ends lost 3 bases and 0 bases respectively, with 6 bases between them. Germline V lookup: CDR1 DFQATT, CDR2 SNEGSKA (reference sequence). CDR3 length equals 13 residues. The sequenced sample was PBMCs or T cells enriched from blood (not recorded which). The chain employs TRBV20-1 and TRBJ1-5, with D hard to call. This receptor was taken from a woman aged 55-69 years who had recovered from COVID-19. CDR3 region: CSASSLSNQPQHF. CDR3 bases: TGCAGTGCTAGTTCCCTTAGCAATCAGCCCCAGCATTTT.